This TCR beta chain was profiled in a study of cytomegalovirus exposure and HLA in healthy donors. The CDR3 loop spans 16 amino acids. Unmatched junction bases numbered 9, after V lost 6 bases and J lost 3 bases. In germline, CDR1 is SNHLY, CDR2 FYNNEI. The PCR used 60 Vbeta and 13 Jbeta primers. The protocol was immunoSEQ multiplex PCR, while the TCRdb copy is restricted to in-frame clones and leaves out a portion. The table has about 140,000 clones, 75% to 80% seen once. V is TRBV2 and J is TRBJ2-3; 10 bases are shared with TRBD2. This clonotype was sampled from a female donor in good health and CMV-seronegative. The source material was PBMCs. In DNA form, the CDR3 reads TGTGCCAGCAGCCCCGGAGCGGGGGGGCGGACAGATACGCAGTATTTT. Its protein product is CASSPGAGGRTDTQYF.